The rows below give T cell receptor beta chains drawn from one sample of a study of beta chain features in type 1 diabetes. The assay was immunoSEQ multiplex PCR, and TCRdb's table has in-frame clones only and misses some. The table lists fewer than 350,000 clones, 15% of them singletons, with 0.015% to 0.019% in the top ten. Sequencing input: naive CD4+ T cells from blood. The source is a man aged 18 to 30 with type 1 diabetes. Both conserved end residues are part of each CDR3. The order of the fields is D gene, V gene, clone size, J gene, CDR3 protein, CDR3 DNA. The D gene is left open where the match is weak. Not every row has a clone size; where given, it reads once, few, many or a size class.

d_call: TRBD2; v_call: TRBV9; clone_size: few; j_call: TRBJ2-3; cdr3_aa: CASSRTPGLARSTDTQYF; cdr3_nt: TGTGCCAGCAGCCGCACCCCGGGACTAGCACGTAGCACAGATACGCAGTATTTT
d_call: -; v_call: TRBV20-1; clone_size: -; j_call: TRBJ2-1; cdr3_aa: CSASLSGEQFF; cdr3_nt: TGCAGTGCTAGTCTCTCAGGGGAGCAGTTCTTC
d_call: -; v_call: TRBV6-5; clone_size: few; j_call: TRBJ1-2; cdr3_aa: CASTSDSRGYTF; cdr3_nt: TGTGCCAGCACTTCCGACAGTAGGGGCTACACCTTC
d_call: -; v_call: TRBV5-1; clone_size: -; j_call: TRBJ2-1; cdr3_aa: CASSSAVYAGASSYNEQFF; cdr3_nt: TGCGCCAGCAGCTCGGCTGTCTATGCTGGGGCCAGCTCCTACAATGAGCAGTTCTTC
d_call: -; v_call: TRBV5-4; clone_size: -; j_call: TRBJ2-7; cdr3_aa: CASSQKGQDYEQYF; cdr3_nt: TGTGCCAGCAGCCAGAAGGGACAAGACTACGAGCAGTACTTC
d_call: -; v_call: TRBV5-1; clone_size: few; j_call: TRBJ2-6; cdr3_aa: CASSLVQSGSGANVLTF; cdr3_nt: TGCGCCAGCAGCTTGGTACAGTCTGGCTCTGGGGCCAACGTCCTGACTTTC
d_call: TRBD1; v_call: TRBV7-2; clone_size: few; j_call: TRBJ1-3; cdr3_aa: CASRPGTAGNTIYF; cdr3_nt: TGTGCCAGCAGACCCGGGACAGCAGGAAACACCATATATTTT
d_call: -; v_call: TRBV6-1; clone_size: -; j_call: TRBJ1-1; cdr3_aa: CASSDKVTGIGTEAFF; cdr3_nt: TGTGCCAGCAGTGATAAGGTCACCGGGATTGGCACTGAAGCTTTCTTT
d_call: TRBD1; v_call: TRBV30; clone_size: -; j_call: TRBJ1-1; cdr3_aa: CAWRTGGNTEAFF; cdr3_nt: TGTGCCTGGAGGACAGGGGGAAACACTGAAGCTTTCTTT
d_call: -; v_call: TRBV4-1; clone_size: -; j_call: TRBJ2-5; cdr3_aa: CASSRNIWPEETQYF; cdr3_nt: TGCGCCAGCAGCCGAAACATCTGGCCAGAAGAGACCCAGTACTTC
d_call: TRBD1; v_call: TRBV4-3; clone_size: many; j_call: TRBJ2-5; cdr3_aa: CASGRDRGGETQYF; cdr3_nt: TGCGCCAGCGGAAGGGACAGGGGAGGAGAGACCCAGTACTTC
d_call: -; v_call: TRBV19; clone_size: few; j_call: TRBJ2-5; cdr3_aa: CASSIVGSRETQYF; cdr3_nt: TGTGCCAGTAGTATCGTCGGATCGAGGGAGACCCAGTACTTC
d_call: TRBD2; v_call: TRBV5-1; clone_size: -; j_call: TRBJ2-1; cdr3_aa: CASSRTSGDNEQFF; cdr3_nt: TGCGCCAGCAGCAGGACTAGCGGGGACAATGAGCAGTTCTTC
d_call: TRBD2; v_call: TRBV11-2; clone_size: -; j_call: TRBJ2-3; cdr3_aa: CASSLLAGGLTDTQYF; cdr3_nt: TGTGCCAGCAGCTTACTAGCGGGAGGGCTCACAGATACGCAGTATTTT
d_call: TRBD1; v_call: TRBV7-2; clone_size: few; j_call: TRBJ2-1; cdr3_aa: CASSWTGRAQFF; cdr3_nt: TGTGCCAGCAGCTGGACAGGTCGGGCGCAGTTCTTC
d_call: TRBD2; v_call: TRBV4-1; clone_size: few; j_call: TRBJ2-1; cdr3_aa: CASSLLGTSFNEQFF; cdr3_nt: TGCGCCAGCAGCCTCCTCGGGACTAGTTTCAATGAGCAGTTCTTC
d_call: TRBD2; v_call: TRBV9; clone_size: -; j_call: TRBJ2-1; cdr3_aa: CASSGLAGGGNNEQFF; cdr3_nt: TGTGCCAGCAGCGGATTAGCGGGGGGTGGAAACAATGAGCAGTTCTTC
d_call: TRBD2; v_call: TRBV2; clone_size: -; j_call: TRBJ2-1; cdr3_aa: CASSVGLAAYNEQFF; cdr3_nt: TGTGCCAGCAGTGTAGGACTAGCGGCCTACAATGAGCAGTTCTTC
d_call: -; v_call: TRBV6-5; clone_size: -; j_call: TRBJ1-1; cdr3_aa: CASRGTGGLGGAFF; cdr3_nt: TGTGCCAGCAGGGGAACCGGCGGGCTGGGGGGAGCTTTCTTT
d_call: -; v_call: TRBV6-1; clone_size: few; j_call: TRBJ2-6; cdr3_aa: CASSGQGWAAVLTF; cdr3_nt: TGTGCCAGCAGTGGGCAGGGGTGGGCGGCCGTCCTGACTTTC
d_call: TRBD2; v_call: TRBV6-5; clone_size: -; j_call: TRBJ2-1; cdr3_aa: CASSYRAGGPGEQFF; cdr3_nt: TGTGCCAGCAGTTACCGAGCGGGGGGGCCGGGTGAGCAGTTCTTC
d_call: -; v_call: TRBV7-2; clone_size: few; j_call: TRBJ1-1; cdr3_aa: CASSSEAQGGNTEAFF; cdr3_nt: TGTGCCAGCAGCTCCGAGGCGCAGGGAGGGAACACTGAAGCTTTCTTT
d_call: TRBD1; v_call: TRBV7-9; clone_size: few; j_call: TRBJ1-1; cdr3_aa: CASSKRTGGVDEAFF; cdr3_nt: TGTGCCAGCAGCAAACGGACAGGGGGAGTGGATGAAGCTTTCTTT